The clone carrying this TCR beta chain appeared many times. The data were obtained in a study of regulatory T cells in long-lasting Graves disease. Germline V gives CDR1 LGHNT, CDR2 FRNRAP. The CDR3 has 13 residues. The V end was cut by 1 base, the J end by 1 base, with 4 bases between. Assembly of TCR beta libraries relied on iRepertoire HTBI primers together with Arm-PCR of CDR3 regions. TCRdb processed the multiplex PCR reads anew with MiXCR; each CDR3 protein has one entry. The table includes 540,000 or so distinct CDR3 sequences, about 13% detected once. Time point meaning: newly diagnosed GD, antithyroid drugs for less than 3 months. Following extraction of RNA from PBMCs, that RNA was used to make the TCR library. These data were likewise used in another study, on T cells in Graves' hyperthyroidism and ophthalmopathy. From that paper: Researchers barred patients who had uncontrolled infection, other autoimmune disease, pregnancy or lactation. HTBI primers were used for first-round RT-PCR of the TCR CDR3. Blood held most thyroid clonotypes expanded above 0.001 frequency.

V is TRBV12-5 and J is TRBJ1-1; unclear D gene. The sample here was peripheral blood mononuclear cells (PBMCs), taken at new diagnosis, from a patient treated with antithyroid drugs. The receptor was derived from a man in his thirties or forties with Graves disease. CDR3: CASGLERNTEAFF. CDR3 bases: TGTGCTAGTGGTTTGGAGAGGAACACTGAAGCTTTCTTT. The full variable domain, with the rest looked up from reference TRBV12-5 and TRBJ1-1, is DARVTQTPRHKVTEMGQEVTMRCQPILGHNTVFWYRQTMMQGLELLAYFRNRAPLDDSGMPKDRFSAEMPDATLATLKIQPSEPRDSAVYFCASGLERNTEAFFGQGTRLTVV.